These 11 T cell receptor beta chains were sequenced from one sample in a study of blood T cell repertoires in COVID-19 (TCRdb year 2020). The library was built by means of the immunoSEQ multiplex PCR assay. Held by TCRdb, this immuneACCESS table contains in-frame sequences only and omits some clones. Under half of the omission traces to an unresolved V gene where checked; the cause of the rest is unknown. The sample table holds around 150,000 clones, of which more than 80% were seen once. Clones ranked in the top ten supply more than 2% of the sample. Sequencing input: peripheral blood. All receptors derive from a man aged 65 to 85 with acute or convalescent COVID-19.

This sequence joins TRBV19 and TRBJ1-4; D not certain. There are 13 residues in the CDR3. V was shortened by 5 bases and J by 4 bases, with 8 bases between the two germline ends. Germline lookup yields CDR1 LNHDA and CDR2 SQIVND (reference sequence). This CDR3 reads CASSAGRNEKLFF. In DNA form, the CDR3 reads TGTGCCAGTAGTGCAGGCCGTAATGAAAAACTGTTTTTT.

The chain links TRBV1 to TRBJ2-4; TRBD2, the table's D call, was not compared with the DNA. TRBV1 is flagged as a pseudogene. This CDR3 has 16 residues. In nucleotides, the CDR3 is TGCACCAGCAGCCCCCTTGGACTAGCGGGGGGTTACATTCAGTACTTC. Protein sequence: CTSSPLGLAGGYIQYF.

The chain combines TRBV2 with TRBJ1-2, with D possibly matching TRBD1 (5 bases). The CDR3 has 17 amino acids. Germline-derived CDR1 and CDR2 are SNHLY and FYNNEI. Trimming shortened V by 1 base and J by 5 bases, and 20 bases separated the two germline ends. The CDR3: CASSEGGNLRDFYGYTF. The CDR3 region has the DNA TGTGCCAGCAGTGAAGGGGGGAACTTGAGGGACTTTTATGGCTACACCTTC.

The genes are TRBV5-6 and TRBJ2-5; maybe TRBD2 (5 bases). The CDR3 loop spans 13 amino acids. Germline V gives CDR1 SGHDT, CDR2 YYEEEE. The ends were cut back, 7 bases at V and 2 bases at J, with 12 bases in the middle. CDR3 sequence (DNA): TGTGCCAGCGCGAGGGCCAAACAAGAGACCCAGTACTTC. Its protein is CASARAKQETQYF.

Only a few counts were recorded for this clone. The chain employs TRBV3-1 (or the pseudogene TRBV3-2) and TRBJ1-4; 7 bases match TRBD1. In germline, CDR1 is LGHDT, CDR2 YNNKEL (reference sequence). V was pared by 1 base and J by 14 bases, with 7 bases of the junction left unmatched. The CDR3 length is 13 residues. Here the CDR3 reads CASSQGSGTALFF. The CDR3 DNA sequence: TGTGCCAGCAGCCAAGGGTCGGGGACAGCCCTGTTTTTT.

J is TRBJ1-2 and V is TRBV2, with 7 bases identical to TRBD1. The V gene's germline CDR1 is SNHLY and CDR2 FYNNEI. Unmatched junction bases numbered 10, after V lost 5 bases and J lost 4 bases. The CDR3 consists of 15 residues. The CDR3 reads CASSQMTGPLYGYTF. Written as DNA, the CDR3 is TGTGCCAGCAGTCAGATGACAGGGCCCCTCTATGGCTACACCTTC.

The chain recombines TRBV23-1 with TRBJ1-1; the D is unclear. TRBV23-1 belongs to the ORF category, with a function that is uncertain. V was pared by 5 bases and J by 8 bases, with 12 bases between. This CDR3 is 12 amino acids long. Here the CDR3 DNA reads TGCGCCAGCAGTTTACTCCCATTAGAAGCTTTCTTT. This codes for CASSLLPLEAFF.

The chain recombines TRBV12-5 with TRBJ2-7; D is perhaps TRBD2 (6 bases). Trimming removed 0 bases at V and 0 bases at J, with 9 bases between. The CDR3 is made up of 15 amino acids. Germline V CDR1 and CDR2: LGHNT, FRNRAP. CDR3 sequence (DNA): TGTGCTAGTGGTTTGGTACGGGGAGGCTCCTACGAGCAGTACTTC. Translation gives CASGLVRGGSYEQYF.

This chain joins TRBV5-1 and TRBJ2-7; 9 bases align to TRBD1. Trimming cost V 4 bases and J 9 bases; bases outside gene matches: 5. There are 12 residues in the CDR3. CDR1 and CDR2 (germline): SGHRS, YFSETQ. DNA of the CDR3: TGCGCCAGCAGCGAGACAGGGGGGAGGCAGTACTTC. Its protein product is CASSETGGRQYF.

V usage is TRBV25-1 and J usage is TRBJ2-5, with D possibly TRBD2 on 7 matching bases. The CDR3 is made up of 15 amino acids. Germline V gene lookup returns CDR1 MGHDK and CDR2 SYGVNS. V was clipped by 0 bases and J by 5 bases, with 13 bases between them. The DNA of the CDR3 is TGTGCCAGCAGTGAATACGGCGGGGGCGGTGAGACCCAGTACTTC. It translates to CASSEYGGGGETQYF. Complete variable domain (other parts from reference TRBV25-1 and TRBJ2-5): EADIYQTPRYLVIGTGKKITLECSQTMGHDKMYWYQQDPGMELHLIHYSYGVNSTEKGDLSSESTVSRIRTEHFPLTLESARPSHTSQYLCASSEYGGGGETQYFGPGTRLLVL.

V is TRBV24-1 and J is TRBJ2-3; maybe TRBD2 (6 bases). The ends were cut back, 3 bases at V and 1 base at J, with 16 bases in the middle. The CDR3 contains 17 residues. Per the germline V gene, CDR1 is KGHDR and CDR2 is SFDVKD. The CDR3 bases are TGTGCCACCAGTGATCCCCCGTTTGGCGGGGGCACAGATACGCAGTATTTT. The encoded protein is CATSDPPFGGGTDTQYF.